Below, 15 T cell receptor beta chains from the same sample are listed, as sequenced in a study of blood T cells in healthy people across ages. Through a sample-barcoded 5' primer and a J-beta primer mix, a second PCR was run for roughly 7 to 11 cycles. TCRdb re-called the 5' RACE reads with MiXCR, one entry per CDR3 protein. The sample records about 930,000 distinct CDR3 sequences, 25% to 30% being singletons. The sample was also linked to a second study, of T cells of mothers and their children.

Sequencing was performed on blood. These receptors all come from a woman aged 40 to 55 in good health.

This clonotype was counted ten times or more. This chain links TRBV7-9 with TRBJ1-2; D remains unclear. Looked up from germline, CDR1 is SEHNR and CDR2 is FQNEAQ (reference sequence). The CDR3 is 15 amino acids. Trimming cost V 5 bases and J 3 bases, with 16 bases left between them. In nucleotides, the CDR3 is TGTGCCAGCAGCGCCGCGCCCGCTAGGGACTATGGCTACACCTTC. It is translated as CASSAAPARDYGYTF.

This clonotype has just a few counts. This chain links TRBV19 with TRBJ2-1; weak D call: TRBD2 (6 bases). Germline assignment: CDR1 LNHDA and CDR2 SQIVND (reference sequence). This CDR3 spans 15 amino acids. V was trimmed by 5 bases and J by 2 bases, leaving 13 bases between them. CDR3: CASSRGGTPYNEQFF. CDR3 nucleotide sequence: TGTGCCAGTAGTCGCGGCGGGACTCCCTACAATGAGCAGTTCTTC.

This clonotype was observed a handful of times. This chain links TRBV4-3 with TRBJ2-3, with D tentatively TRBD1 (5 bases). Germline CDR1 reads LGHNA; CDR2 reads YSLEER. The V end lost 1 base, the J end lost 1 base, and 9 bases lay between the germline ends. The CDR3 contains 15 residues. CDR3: CASSQGQSGTDTQYF. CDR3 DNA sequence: TGCGCCAGCAGCCAAGGACAGTCAGGCACAGATACGCAGTATTTT.

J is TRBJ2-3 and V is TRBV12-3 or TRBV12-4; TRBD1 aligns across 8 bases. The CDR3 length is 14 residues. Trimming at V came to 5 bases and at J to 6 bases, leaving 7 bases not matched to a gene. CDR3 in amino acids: CASSRTGFPDTQYF. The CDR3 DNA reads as TGTGCCAGCAGTAGGACAGGGTTCCCCGATACGCAGTATTTT.

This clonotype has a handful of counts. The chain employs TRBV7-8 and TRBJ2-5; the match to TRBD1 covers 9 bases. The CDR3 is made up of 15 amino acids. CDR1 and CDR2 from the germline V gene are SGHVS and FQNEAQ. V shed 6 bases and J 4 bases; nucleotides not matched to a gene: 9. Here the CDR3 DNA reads TGTGCCAGCAGACCTGGGACAGGGAGGGGAGAGACCCAGTACTTC. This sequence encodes CASRPGTGRGETQYF. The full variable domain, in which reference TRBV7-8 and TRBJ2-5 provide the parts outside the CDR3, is GAGVSQSPRYKVAKRGQDVALRCDPISGHVSLFWYQQALGQGPEFLTYFQNEAQLDKSGLPSDRFFAERPEGSVSTLKIQRTQQEDSAVYLCASRPGTGRGETQYFGPGTRLLVL.

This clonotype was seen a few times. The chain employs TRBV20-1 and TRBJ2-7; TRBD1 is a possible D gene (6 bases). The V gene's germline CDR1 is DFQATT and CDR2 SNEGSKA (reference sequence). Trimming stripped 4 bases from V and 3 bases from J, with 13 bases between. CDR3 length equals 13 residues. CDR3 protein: CSAMFQGFYEQYF. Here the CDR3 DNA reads TGCAGTGCTATGTTTCAGGGGTTCTACGAGCAGTACTTC.

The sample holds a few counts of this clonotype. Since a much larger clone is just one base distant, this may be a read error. The CDR3 spells CASNLVDVQAYEQYF. The CDR3 DNA sequence: TGCGCCAGCAACTTGGTGGACGTCCAAGCCTACGAGCAGTACTTC. The gene calls are TRBV5-1 and TRBJ2-7; D unclear. The CDR3 consists of 15 residues. Germline V gives CDR1 SGHRS, CDR2 YFSETQ.

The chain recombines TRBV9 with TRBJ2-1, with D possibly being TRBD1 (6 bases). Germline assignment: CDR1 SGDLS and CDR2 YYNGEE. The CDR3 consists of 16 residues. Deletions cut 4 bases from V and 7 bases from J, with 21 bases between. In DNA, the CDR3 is TGTGCCAGCAGCCCCCGTCCCTCTGGACAGCCGAATGAGCAGTTCTTC. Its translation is CASSPRPSGQPNEQFF.

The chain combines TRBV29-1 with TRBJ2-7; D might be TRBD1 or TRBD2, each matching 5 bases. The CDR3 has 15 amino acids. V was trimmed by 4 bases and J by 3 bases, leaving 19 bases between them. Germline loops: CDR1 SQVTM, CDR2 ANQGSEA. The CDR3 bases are TGCAGCGTTGGGAACCCGGGACCACTTTACTACGAGCAGTACTTC. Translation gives CSVGNPGPLYYEQYF.

The CDR3 here is CASSLLLDGGAYTF. The CDR3 coding sequence is TGCGCCAGCAGCTTGCTCCTGGACGGGGGGGCCTACACCTTC. V and J are TRBV5-1 and TRBJ1-2, with D perhaps TRBD1 (6 bases). Trimming removed 1 base from V and 10 bases from J, with 17 bases in between. Looked up from germline, CDR1 is SGHRS and CDR2 is YFSETQ. This CDR3 has 14 residues.

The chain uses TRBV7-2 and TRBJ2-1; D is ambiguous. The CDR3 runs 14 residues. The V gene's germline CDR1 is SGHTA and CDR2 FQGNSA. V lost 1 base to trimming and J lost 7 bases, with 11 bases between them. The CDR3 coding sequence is TGTGCCAGCAGCTTAGTGCTGACCTCTAATGAGCAGTTCTTC. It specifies CASSLVLTSNEQFF.

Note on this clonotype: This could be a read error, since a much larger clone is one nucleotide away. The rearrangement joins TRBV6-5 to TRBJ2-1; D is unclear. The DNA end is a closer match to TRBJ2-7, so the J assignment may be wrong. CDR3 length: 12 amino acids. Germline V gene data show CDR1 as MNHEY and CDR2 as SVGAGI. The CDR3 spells CAARASYNEQYF. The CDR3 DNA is TGTGCCGCCCGGGCCTCCTACAATGAGCAGTACTTC.

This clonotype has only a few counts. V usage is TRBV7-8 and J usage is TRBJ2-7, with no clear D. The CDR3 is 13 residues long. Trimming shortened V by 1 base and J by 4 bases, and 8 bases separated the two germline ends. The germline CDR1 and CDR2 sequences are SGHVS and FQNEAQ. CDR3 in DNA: TGTGCCAGCAGCTTAGTGTGGGCGTACGAGCAGTACTTC. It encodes CASSLVWAYEQYF.

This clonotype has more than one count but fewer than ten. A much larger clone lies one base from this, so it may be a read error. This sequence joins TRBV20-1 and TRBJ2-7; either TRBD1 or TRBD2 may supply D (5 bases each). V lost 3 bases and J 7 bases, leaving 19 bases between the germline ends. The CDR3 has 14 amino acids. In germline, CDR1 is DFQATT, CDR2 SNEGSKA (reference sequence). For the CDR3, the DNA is TGCAGTGCTAGGTACTTGAATTCCTGGGGGGAGCAGTACTTC. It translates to CSARYLNSWGEQYF.

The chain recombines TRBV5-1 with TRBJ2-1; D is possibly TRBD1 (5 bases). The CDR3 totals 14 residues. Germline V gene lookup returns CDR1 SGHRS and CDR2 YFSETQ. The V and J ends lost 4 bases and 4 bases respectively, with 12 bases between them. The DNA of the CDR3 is TGCGCCAGCAGCCCGGACACCCAATACAATGAGCAGTTCTTC. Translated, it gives CASSPDTQYNEQFF.